Listed here are 7 T cell receptor beta chains from one sample, sequenced in a study of OX40 agonist ivuxolimab in advanced cancers. Assay: immunoSEQ multiplex PCR; the TCRdb copy retains only in-frame clones and omits some. The sample consists of 64,000 or so clones, 75% to 85% of them appearing once. Sequences were derived from CD4+ or CD8+ T cells sorted from blood, sampled in a trial of the OX40 agonist ivuxolimab. These receptors all come from an adult with an advanced solid tumor such as melanoma, head and neck, liver or kidney cancer.

The rearrangement links TRBV7-6 to TRBJ2-1, with D hard to call. Germline CDR1 is SGHVS and CDR2 is FNYEAQ. The CDR3 is 17 residues long. Trimming removed 1 base at V and 0 bases at J, with 13 bases between. The CDR3 sequence: CASSLDTYYSSYNEQFF. The CDR3 region has the DNA TGTGCCAGCAGCTTAGACACCTACTATAGCTCCTACAATGAGCAGTTCTTC.

The genes are TRBV11-2 and TRBJ2-1; 7 bases fit TRBD1. CDR3 length equals 15 residues. Trimming cost V 5 bases and J 7 bases; bases outside gene matches: 11. Germline CDR1 is SGHAT and CDR2 is FQNNGV. The CDR3 loop reads CASSRGQPTANEQFF. As DNA, the CDR3 is TGTGCCAGCAGCCGGGGACAGCCAACTGCAAATGAGCAGTTCTTC.

The V call is TRBV19, the J call TRBJ1-4; D is perhaps TRBD1 (6 bases). The CDR3 consists of 15 residues. In germline, CDR1 is LNHDA, CDR2 SQIVND (reference sequence). V lost 5 bases to trimming and J lost 8 bases, with 18 bases between them. The CDR3 is CASSFRGRGGEKLFF. The CDR3 coding sequence is TGTGCCAGTAGTTTCCGGGGGCGGGGCGGCGAAAAACTGTTTTTT. Full variable domain (remainder filled in from reference TRBV19 and TRBJ1-4): DGGITQSPKYLFRKEGQNVTLSCEQNLNHDAMYWYRQDPGQGLRLIYYSQIVNDFQKGDIAEGYSVSREKKESFPLTVTSAQKNPTAFYLCASSFRGRGGEKLFFGSGTQLSVL.

This sequence joins TRBV12-5 and TRBJ2-3; D not resolved. CDR1 is LGHNT, CDR2 FRNRAP, per germline. The CDR3 extends over 14 amino acids. The V end lost 2 bases, the J end lost 4 bases, and 10 bases lay between the germline ends. In DNA, the CDR3 is TGTGCTAGTGGTTTGTCCCGGGTGGCAGATACGCAGTATTTT. Its protein product is CASGLSRVADTQYF.

This chain uses TRBV7-8 with TRBJ1-1; D is unclear. The CDR3 has 14 residues. Germline CDR1 reads SGHVS; CDR2 reads FQNEAQ. The V end lost 3 bases, the J end lost 1 base, and 9 bases lay between the germline ends. This CDR3 reads CASSFRTGNTEAFF. For the CDR3, the DNA is TGTGCCAGCAGCTTTAGGACGGGGAACACTGAAGCTTTCTTT.

The gene calls are TRBV9 and TRBJ1-2, with TRBD1 matching over 9 bases. The ends lost 0 bases at V and 4 bases at J; junction bases unmatched: 4. Looked up from germline, CDR1 is SGDLS and CDR2 is YYNGEE. The CDR3 has 15 amino acids. The DNA of the CDR3 is TGTGCCAGCAGCGTAGGGATGGGACAGGGCTATGGCTACACCTTC. This codes for CASSVGMGQGYGYTF.

This chain joins TRBV2 and TRBJ2-5, with 7 bases lining up with TRBD2. From germline, CDR1 is SNHLY and CDR2 FYNNEI. CDR3 length: 14 amino acids. V lost 2 bases to trimming and J lost 5 bases; unmatched junction nucleotides: 5. CDR3 loop: CASSELRGSETQYF. DNA of the CDR3: TGTGCCAGCAGTGAATTGCGGGGGAGTGAGACCCAGTACTTC.